This T cell receptor beta chain was recorded in a study of cytomegalovirus exposure and HLA in healthy donors (dated by TCRdb to 2016 to 2017). Regarding the study in general: According to an earlier analysis of around 600 of the donors, 150 million to 200 million T cells yielded 95 million to 140 million unique TCR beta sequences and about 300 Gb of sequence data. An early release that covered fewer than 750 HLA-typed donors contained approximately 300 gigabases of sequencing data and tens of millions of unique TCR sequences. The genetic ancestry cluster associated with self-reported Caucasian donors included 80% to 90% of the 300 to 400 genotyped donors. The aim of the study was to test whether cataloging public T cell receptors could identify signatures of past pathogen exposure. The study used immunosequencing to profile the T cell repertoires of several hundred subjects and linked those repertoires to cytomegalovirus serostatus. In addition to the first cohort of roughly 670 subjects, a separate validation cohort of 120 different subjects was used. High-throughput TCR immunosequencing, statistical association of individual TCRs with disease status, and machine learning were combined to predict cytomegalovirus infection status. In a later analysis, previously published TCR beta repertoires from 670 or so donors were re-analyzed and high-resolution HLA genotyping was added so that TCR occurrence patterns could be studied. In the later analysis, no new phenotypic data were used to find candidate immune exposures; instead, reliance was placed on TCR beta sequences and their occurrence across donors. In an earlier analysis of 500 to 650 of the donors, high-throughput TCR beta sequencing was used to judge whether each TCR beta V gene segment behaved as functional or pseudogenic. Donor age, sex, ethnicity and CMV serostatus were compiled alongside the repertoire data. A later genetic analysis used genome-wide SNP genotypes for about three fifths of the 666 donors, treating that subset as a discovery cohort. Every repertoire in the discovery cohort had been generated on one and the same sequencing platform. Class I and class II HLA loci were covered by the typing at four-digit resolution. The number of typed donors differed by locus: 629-630 for A, B, C, DRB1 and DQB1; some 540 for DQA1; around 580 for DPA1; and around 470 for DPB1. Roughly 5 DR-DQ haplotypes were handled as single units for association and clustering, since linkage in the cohort was strong. On average, 235,054 unique TCR beta nucleotide sequences were sequenced per donor among roughly 430 genotyped donors of the cohort, with around 19% of those sequences being non-productive.

Overall results and qualifications from the work: In a later analysis, the rate of TCR association differed among HLA loci, with DRB1 alleles having the most associated TCRs and HLA-C alleles having the fewest. In an earlier analysis of approximately 590 of the donors, most TCR beta V segments appeared in productive rearrangements about 87% or about 30% of the time, broadly matching IMGT annotations. When HLA alleles, especially DR and DQ, strongly co-occurred, TCR associations were difficult to assign to individual alleles. HLA typing was unavailable for some donors at each locus, so association tests used only the typed subset. Compared with equally common non-associated chains, HLA-associated TCR beta chains in a later analysis were more clonally expanded and had lower generation probabilities. Cytomegalovirus status was reported to be diagnosed by the classifier with high specificity and sensitivity in both the original and validation cohorts. Most TCR sequences were observed very rarely across donors, whereas some public TCRs were present in many individuals. A further reported finding was that TCR beta sequences accurately predicted the HLA-A and HLA-B alleles for most subjects in the first cohort. The study listed 164 TCR beta chains as associated with cytomegalovirus. Specific HLA alleles were associated with 15,000 to 20,000 TCR beta sequences at a false discovery rate of 0.05 in a later analysis. Because counts were too low, about 15 rarely observed V segments, including chromosome 9 orphons, were left out of the earlier analysis of several hundred of the donors. In this cohort, only TCR beta chains were sequenced, and detectable features were limited by the absence of alpha or paired-chain data. V-gene and J-gene trimming of TCR beta chains was associated with a missense DCLRE1C variant in a later genetic analysis, and the association was replicated in an independent cohort. Some IMGT-functional V segments, including TRBV6-2 and TRBV6-3, could not be told apart with the 87-base-pair reads, so those segments were excluded. Immune exposure information for the cohort was limited to CMV serostatus. Linkage disequilibrium might explain the correlated functional status among segregating V segments, but an unknown experimental factor could not be excluded. In a later analysis, several top co-occurrence clusters were reported to appear linked to parvovirus B19, influenza, CMV and Epstein-Barr virus. A later genetic analysis reported fewer N-insertions in productive TCRs among donors in an Asian-associated ancestry cluster than the roughly 640-donor mean. A cluster of highly shared sequence variants was judged likely to be a technical artifact of the sequencing pipeline. The presence/absence analyses assumed that sequencing depth was roughly uniform across donors, and that assumption may not be true. In a later analysis, most CMV-associated TCR beta chains were found to appear HLA-restricted, with HLA associations seemingly driven largely by CMV exposure. In vitro tests confirmed that a few of the cytomegalovirus-associated TCR beta chains recognize cytomegalovirus antigens. The authors suggested that the approach could potentially be extended to other disease states and immunological phenotypes.

V sheds 1 base and J sheds 8 bases, leaving 14 bases between their ends. The CDR3 runs 14 residues from the cysteine to the phenylalanine. Only the CDR3 DNA is retained, 42 bases long and in frame from the first base. From the germline V gene, CDR1 is MNHNS and CDR2 is SASEGT. This clone was counted a single time. Its target antigen remains unknown. No base quality values were provided; no much bigger clone lies one nucleotide off. Receptor libraries were prepared by the immunoSEQ multiplex PCR assay. A mixture of 60 forward primers for TCR Vbeta segments and 13 reverse primers for TCR Jbeta segments was used in the multiplex PCR. The CDR3 region of rearranged TCR beta genes was amplified from genomic DNA by a multiplex PCR assay. The amplified TCR beta libraries were sequenced on the Illumina HiSeq System as 87-base-pair reads. Turning to the authors' computational methods: A later analysis counted approximately 74 million unique TCR beta chains across the approximately 700 repertoires, and around 9.9 million of these chains were shared by at least two donors. To remove PCR and sequencing errors, raw reads were error-corrected and collapsed into unique sequences using a nearest-neighbor algorithm that merged closely related sequences. V, D and J gene segments were assigned by aligning CDR3 sequences to IMGT reference sequences. For a sequence to be retained, a match of at least six nucleotides was required to both a V gene segment and a J gene segment. Rearrangements were classified as productive when the CDR3 lacked stop codons and remained in frame with V and J, and all other rearrangements were classified as non-productive. CDR3 was defined by IMGT convention, running from the second conserved V-encoded cysteine to the conserved J-encoded phenylalanine. The earlier analysis of some 600 of the donors excluded sequences that lacked an unambiguous match to a single V gene segment. In an earlier analysis of a few hundred of the donors, a V segment was called functional when productive rearrangements were above 56.7%, and segregating when the standard deviation between donors exceeded 5%. To diagnose cytomegalovirus status from the catalog of TCR beta chain sequences, a statistical classification framework was built. In a later analysis, TCR nucleotide sequences were compared against IMGT/GENE-DB human TR gene sequences so that V and J genes could be assigned. Using the TCRdist pipeline, a later analysis assigned CDR3 sequences along with most-parsimonious VDJ recombination scenarios. In a later analysis, every TCR beta chain was defined by the combination of its CDR3 amino acid sequence and its V-gene family, and reads without a unique V-gene family were dropped. As a way to deal with suspected cross-contamination and a sequencing artifact, a later analysis dropped 450 to 600 nucleotide sequences that were highly shared and had low generation probability. In a later analysis, a clonal expansion index for each public chain was calculated from normalized within-repertoire ranks of inferred template counts. A later analysis computed generation probabilities with a VDJ recombination model fitted to out-of-frame rearrangements, and checked the results against IGoR. Hypergeometric tests were used in a later analysis to score TCR-TCR, TCR-HLA and TCR-CMV co-occurrence, with a repertoire-size bias correction applied to the TCR pairs. False discovery rates were estimated in a later analysis by permuting HLA or CMV assignments 20 times. In a later analysis, co-occurring TCRs were grouped using DBSCAN, with TCRdist sequence similarity added in when clustering inside HLA-allele-positive subsets. Repertoires with fewer than 30,000 or more than 120,000 public chains, plus five repertoires with anomalous nucleotide sharing, were excluded from co-occurrence clustering. Not all clones reach the TCRdb copy of this immuneACCESS table, which keeps in-frame sequences only. Checked studies attribute under half of the gap to unresolved V genes and leave the rest unexplained. D and trimming come from the DNA, and the V and J calls and clone size come from that table. This sample lists approximately 76,000 clones; roughly 85% were detected once. The biggest ten clones account for roughly 2.5% of the sample.

In total, around 600 healthy bone marrow donors made up the cohort. Cohort members were all nominally healthy when sampled, although unrecorded immune exposures were likely present. The donor was CMV seronegative and was included in the group of a few hundred seronegative cohort members. Each donor provided a peripheral blood sample, and peripheral blood mononuclear cells were used for TCR beta sequencing. Genomic DNA was extracted from the blood cell samples with the Qiagen DNeasy Blood Extraction Kit. The chain couples TRBV6-1 to TRBJ2-5; a tentative D call is TRBD2 (5 bases match). The TCR originated in a man aged 25-45 years in good health and CMV-seronegative. The sequencing sample was made of PBMCs. Read as DNA, the sequence is TGTGCCAGCAGTGAAGAGCGGTCCGGAAGAACCCAGTACTTC. Protein translation: CASSEERSGRTQYF.